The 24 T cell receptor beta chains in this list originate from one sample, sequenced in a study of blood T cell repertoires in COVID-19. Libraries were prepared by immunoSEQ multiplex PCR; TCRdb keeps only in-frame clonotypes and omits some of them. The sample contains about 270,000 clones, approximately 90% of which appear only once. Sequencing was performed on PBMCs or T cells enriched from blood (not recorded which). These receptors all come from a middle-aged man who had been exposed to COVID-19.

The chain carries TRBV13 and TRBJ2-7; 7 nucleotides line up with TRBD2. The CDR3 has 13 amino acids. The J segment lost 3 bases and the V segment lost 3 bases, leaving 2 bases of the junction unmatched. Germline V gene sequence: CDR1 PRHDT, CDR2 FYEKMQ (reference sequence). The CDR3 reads CASSFGTNYEQYF. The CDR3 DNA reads TGTGCCAGCAGCTTCGGGACTAACTACGAGCAGTACTTC.

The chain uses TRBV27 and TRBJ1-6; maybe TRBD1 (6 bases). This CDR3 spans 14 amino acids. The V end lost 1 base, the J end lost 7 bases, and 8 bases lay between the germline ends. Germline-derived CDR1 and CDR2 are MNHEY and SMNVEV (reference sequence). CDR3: CASSLFGGNSPLHF. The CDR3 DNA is TGTGCCAGCAGTTTATTTGGGGGCAATTCACCCCTCCACTTT.

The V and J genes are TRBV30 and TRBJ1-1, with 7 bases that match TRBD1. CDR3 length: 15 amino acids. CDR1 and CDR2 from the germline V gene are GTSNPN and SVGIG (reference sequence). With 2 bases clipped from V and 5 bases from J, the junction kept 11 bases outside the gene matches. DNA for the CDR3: TGTGCCTGGAGTACCGAGGGGGCGCATCGGACTGAAGCTTTCTTT. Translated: CAWSTEGAHRTEAFF.

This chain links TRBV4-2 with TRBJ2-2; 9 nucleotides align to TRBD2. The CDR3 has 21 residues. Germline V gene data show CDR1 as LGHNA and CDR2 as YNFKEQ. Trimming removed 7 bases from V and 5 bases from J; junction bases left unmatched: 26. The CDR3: CASTRKTHTGGSGSQTGELFF. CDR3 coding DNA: TGTGCCAGCACCCGGAAGACCCATACCGGTGGTAGCGGGAGTCAGACCGGGGAGCTGTTTTTT.

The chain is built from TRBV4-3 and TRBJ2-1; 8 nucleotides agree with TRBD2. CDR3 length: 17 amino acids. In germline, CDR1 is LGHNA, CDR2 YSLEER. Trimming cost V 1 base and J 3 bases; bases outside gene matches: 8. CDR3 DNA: TGCGCCAGCAGCCAAGGGACAGCCGGGACTAGCTACAATGAGCAGTTCTTC. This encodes CASSQGTAGTSYNEQFF.

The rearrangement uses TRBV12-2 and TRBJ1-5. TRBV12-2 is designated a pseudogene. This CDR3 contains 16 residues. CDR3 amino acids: CASRPPGVQRPQPQHF. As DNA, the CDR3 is TGTGCAAGTCGTCCGCCCGGGGTCCAACGGCCTCAGCCCCAGCATTTT.

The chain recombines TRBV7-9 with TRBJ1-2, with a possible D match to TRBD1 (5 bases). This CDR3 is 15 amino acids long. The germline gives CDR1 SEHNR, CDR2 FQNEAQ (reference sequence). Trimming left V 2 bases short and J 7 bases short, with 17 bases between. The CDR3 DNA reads TGTGCCAGCAGCTTAATAGGCAGGGAGGGGAGTGGCTACACCTTC. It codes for CASSLIGREGSGYTF. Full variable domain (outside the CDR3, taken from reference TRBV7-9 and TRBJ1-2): DTGVSQNPRHKITKRGQNVTFRCDPISEHNRLYWYRQTLGQGPEFLTYFQNEAQLEKSRLLSDRFSAERPKGSFSTLEIQRTEQGDSAMYLCASSLIGREGSGYTFGSGTRLTVV.

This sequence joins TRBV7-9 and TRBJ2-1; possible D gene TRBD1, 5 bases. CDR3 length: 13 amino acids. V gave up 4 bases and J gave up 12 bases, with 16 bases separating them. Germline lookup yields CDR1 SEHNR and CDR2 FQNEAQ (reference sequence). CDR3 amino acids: CASSSVREKGQFF. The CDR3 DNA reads TGTGCCAGCAGCTCGGTCAGGGAAAAAGGGCAGTTCTTC.

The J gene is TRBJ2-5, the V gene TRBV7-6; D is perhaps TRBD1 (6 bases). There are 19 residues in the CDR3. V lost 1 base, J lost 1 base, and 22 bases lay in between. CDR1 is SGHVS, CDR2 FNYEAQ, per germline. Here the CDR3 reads CASSLVFPFTGQSQETQYF. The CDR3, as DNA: TGTGCCAGCAGCTTAGTGTTCCCGTTCACAGGACAGAGCCAAGAGACCCAGTACTTC.

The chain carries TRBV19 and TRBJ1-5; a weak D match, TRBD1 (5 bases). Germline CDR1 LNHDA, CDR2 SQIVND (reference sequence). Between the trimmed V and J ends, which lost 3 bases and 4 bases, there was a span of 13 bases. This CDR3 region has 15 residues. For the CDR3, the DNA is TGTGCCAGTAGTATTGGGGGGACCATTAATCAGCCCCAGCATTTT. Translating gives CASSIGGTINQPQHF.

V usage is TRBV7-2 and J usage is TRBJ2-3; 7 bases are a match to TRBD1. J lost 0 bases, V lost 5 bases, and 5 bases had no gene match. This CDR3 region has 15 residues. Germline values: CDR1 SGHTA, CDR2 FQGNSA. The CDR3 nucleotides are TGTGCCAGCAGCGAAGACAGGGCTAGCACAGATACGCAGTATTTT. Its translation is CASSEDRASTDTQYF.

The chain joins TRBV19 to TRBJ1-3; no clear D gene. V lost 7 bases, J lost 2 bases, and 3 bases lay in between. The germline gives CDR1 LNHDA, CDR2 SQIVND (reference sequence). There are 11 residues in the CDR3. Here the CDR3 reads CASNTGNTIYF. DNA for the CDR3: TGTGCCAGTAACACTGGAAACACCATATATTTT.

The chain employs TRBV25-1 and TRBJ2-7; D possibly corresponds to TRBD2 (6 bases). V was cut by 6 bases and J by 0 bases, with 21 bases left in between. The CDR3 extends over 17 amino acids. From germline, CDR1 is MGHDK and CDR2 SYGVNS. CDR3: CASSGEERTGVSYEQYF. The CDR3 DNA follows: TGTGCCAGCAGCGGGGAAGAGAGGACGGGAGTCTCCTACGAGCAGTACTTC.

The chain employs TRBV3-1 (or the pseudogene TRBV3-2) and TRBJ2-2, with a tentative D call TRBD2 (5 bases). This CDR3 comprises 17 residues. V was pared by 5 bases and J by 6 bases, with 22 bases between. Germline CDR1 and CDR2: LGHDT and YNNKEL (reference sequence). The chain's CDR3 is CASSEVRASRFSGELFF. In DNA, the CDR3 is TGTGCCAGCAGCGAAGTTAGGGCTAGCCGCTTTTCCGGGGAGCTGTTTTTT.

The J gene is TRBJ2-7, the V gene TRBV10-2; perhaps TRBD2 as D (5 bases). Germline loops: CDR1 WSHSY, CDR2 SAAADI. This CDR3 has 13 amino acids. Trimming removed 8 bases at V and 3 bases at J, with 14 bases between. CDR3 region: CASSVQRNYEQYF. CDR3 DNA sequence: TGCGCCAGCTCGGTTCAGCGGAACTACGAGCAGTACTTC.

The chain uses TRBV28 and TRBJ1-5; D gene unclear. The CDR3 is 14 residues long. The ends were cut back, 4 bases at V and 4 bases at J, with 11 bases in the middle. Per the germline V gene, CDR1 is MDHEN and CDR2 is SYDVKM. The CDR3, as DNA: TGTGCCAGCAGTTCCCGCGATGTAAATCAGCCCCAGCATTTT. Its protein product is CASSSRDVNQPQHF.

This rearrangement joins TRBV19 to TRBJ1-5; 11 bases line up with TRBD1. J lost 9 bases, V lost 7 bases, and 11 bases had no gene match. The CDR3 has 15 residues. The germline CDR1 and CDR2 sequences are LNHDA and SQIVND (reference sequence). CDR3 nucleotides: TGTGCCAGTAACATCCTCGGGACAGGGGGATTGCCCCAGCATTTT. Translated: CASNILGTGGLPQHF. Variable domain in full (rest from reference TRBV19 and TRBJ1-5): DGGITQSPKYLFRKEGQNVTLSCEQNLNHDAMYWYRQDPGQGLRLIYYSQIVNDFQKGDIAEGYSVSREKKESFPLTVTSAQKNPTAFYLCASNILGTGGLPQHFGDGTRLSIL.

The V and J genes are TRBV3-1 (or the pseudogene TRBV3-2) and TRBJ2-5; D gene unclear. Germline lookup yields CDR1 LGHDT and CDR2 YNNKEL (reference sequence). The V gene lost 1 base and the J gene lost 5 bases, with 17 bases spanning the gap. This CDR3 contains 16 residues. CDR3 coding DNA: TGTGCCAGCAGCCAAGTCTACGACGGTGCCGGGGAGACCCAGTACTTC. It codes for CASSQVYDGAGETQYF.

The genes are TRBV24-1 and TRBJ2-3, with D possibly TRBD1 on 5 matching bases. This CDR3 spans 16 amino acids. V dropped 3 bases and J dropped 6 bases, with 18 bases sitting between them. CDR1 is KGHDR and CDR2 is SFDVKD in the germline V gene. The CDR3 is CATSDPRQLSADTQYF. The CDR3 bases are TGTGCCACCAGTGATCCGAGACAGCTTTCCGCGGATACGCAGTATTTT.

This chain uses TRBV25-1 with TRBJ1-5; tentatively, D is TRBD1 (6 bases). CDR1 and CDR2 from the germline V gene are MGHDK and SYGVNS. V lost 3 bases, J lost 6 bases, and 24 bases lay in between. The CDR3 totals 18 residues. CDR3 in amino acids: CASSDSGLDGGAAQPQHF. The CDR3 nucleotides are TGTGCCAGCAGTGATTCCGGTCTAGATGGGGGGGCGGCTCAGCCCCAGCATTTT.

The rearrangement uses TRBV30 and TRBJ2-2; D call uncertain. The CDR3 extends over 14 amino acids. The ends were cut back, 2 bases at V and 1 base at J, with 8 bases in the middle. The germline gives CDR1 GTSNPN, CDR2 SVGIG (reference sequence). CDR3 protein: CAWSRGMNTGELFF. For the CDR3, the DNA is TGTGCCTGGAGTCGCGGAATGAACACCGGGGAGCTGTTTTTT.

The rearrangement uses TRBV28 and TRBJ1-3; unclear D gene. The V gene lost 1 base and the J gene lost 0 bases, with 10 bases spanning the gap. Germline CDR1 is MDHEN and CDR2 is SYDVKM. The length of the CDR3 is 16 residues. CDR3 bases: TGTGCCAGCAGTTTATATGTACAGTCCTCTGGAAACACCATATATTTT. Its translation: CASSLYVQSSGNTIYF. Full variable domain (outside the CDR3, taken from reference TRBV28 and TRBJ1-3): DVKVTQSSRYLVKRTGEKVFLECVQDMDHENMFWYRQDPGLGLRLIYFSYDVKMKEKGDIPEGYSVSREKKERFSLILESASTNQTSMYLCASSLYVQSSGNTIYFGEGSWLTVV.

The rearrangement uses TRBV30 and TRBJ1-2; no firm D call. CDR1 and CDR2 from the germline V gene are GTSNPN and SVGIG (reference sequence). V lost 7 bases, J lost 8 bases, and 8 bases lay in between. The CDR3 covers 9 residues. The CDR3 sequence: CAFGEGYTF. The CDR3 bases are TGTGCCTTCGGAGAGGGCTACACCTTC.

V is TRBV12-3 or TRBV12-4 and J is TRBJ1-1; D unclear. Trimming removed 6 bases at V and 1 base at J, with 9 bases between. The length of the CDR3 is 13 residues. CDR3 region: CASSTMRNTEAFF. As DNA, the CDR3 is TGTGCCAGCAGCACGATGAGGAACACTGAAGCTTTCTTT.